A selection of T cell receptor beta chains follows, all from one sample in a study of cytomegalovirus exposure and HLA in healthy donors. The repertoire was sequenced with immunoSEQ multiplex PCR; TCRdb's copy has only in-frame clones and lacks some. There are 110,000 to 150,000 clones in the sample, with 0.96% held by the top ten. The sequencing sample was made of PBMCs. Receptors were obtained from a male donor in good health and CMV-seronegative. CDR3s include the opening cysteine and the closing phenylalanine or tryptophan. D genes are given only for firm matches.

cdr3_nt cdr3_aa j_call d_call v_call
TGCGCCAGCAGCCAAGGGGGAGGCGGGGATACGCAGTATTTT CASSQGGGGDTQYF TRBJ2-3 - TRBV4-3
TGTGCCAGCAGTCCCCAGGCTGCTAGCGGGGGTAGCTCCTACGAGCAGTACTTC CASSPQAASGGSSYEQYF TRBJ2-7 TRBD2 TRBV7-6
TGTGCCAGCAGTCACATAGCCACCGGGGAGCTGTTTTTT CASSHIATGELFF TRBJ2-2 - TRBV6-5
TGTGCCAGTAGTATCGGCCCTAGCTCCTATAATTCACCCCTCCACTTT CASSIGPSSYNSPLHF TRBJ1-6 - TRBV19
TGTGCCTGGGGATCCGGGGACACTGAAGCTTTCTTT CAWGSGDTEAFF TRBJ1-1 - TRBV30
TGTGCCAGTAGTATCCCCGGGGGCACTGAAGCTTTCTTT CASSIPGGTEAFF TRBJ1-1 - TRBV19
TGTGCCAGCAGCTTGGGACGAGCGGGGGGGCGGTTCCAAGAGACCCAGTACTTC CASSLGRAGGRFQETQYF TRBJ2-5 TRBD2 TRBV5-4
TGTGCCATCAGGGCGGGCCTAGCGGACTCCTACGAGCAGTACTTC CAIRAGLADSYEQYF TRBJ2-7 TRBD2 TRBV10-3
TGTGCCAGCAGCTTATACAGGGGGCCCTACGAGCAGTACTTC CASSLYRGPYEQYF TRBJ2-7 TRBD1 TRBV7-2
TGTGCCAGCTCACCACAGGGGGCAACTAATGAAAAACTGTTTTTT CASSPQGATNEKLFF TRBJ1-4 - TRBV18
TGTGCCAGTATGAACAGGGGTTCGGGAACTTTCTTT CASMNRGSGTFF TRBJ1-1 TRBD1 TRBV19
TGCAGCGTGGGGGGGCCACTAAGCACAGATACGCAGTATTTT CSVGGPLSTDTQYF TRBJ2-3 - TRBV29-1
TGCGCCAGCAGCCGCTACCTAGGGGCAACTAATGAAAAACTGTTTTTT CASSRYLGATNEKLFF TRBJ1-4 - TRBV4-3
TGTGCCAGCAGCCGCCGCCTCCCTAGCGGGACCGGGGAGCTGTTTTTT CASSRRLPSGTGELFF TRBJ2-2 TRBD2 TRBV13
TGTGCCAGCAGCTTTAGACAGGGGGAGCAGTACTTC CASSFRQGEQYF TRBJ2-7 TRBD1 TRBV5-8
TGTGCCATCAGTGAGTCGACAGGGTCGAACACTGAAGCTTTCTTT CAISESTGSNTEAFF TRBJ1-1 TRBD1 TRBV10-3
TGTGCCAGCAGCCTGGACAGGGGGAATTACAATGAGCAGTTCTTC CASSLDRGNYNEQFF TRBJ2-1 TRBD1 TRBV7-3
TGTGCCAGCAGTGGACAGGGCGCCGGGGAGCTGTTTTTT CASSGQGAGELFF TRBJ2-2 TRBD1 TRBV25-1
TGTGCCAGCAGTCTAGCGGGCCCCACAGAGACCCAGTACTTC CASSLAGPTETQYF TRBJ2-5 TRBD2 TRBV7-9
TGTGCCTGGAGTCCACTAGCGGGGGGCTACGAGCAGTACTTC CAWSPLAGGYEQYF TRBJ2-7 TRBD2 TRBV30
TGTGCCCGAGGGGACAGTTGGACTGAAGCTTTCTTT CARGDSWTEAFF TRBJ1-1 TRBD1 TRBV2
TGTGCCCTCAAGAAAGTAGCGCTATACAATGAGCAGTTCTTC CALKKVALYNEQFF TRBJ2-1 - TRBV30